These T cell receptor beta chains were read from a single sample in a study of blood T cells in healthy people across ages. TCRdb reanalysed the 5' RACE reads using MiXCR and keeps one entry per CDR3 protein. In the table there are roughly 1,500,000 distinct CDR3 sequences, 40% to 50% of which are singletons. Sequenced input: blood. These receptors were collected from a woman under 30 in good health. Each CDR3 is given with its conserved first and last residue. D genes are given only for firm matches. The listing skips clone size in some rows; elsewhere it reads once, few, many or a size class.

cdr3_length,v_call,d_call,clone_size,j_call,cdr3_nt,cdr3_aa
13,TRBV6-1,NA,NA,TRBJ2-5,TGTGCCAGCAGGGCACTCCTTTACAATGAGCAGTACTTC,CASRALLYNEQYF
14,TRBV12-3/TRBV12-4,TRBD2,NA,TRBJ2-7,TGTGCCAGCAGTACAGCGGGGGGGCTTGGCGAGCAGTACTTC,CASSTAGGLGEQYF
13,TRBV29-1,TRBD1,NA,TRBJ1-6,TGCAGCGTGGGCAGGGGGCTAGGATCACCCCTCCACTTT,CSVGRGLGSPLHF
17,TRBV7-2,NA,NA,TRBJ1-2,TGTGCCAGCAGCCCTTTGGTCCAGGGCCCATCAGGCTATGGCTACACCTTC,CASSPLVQGPSGYGYTF
13,TRBV19,TRBD2,few,TRBJ2-7,TGTGCCAGTCGGGGACTAGCGGGACGCGAGCAGTACTTC,CASRGLAGREQYF
12,TRBV20-1,NA,few,TRBJ2-7,TGCAGTGTCGGGACAAAACCCTACGAGCAGTACTTC,CSVGTKPYEQYF
15,TRBV12-3/TRBV12-4,NA,few,TRBJ1-1,TGTGCCAGCAGTCCCCTGGGCGACGGGAACACTGAAGCTTTCTTT,CASSPLGDGNTEAFF
14,TRBV12-3/TRBV12-4,NA,NA,TRBJ2-7,TGTGCCAGCAGGTCTCTGAAGGGATCCTGCGAGCAGTACTTC,CASRSLKGSCEQYF
14,TRBV6-5,NA,few,TRBJ2-2,TGTGCCAGCAGTGCCGGGGAGCGGTCCGGGGAGCTGTTTTTT,CASSAGERSGELFF
16,TRBV2,TRBD1,few,TRBJ2-7,TGTGCCAGCACCTCCCAGGGGACAGAATACTCCTACGAGCAGTACTTC,CASTSQGTEYSYEQYF
16,TRBV5-6,TRBD1,NA,TRBJ2-7,TGTGCCACCAGCTTGAGAAGGGGGCTGGGCTCCTACGAGCAGTACTTC,CATSLRRGLGSYEQYF
18,TRBV7-2,TRBD2,once,TRBJ2-3,TGTGCCAGCAGCTTAGCAACTAGCGGGGGGGCCGCCACAGGTACGCAGTATTTT,CASSLATSGGAATGTQYF
15,TRBV25-1,NA,few,TRBJ2-2,TGTGCCAGCAGTGTAGGTCGGATCCTGACCGAGGAGCTGTTTTTT,CASSVGRILTEELFF
15,TRBV3-1,NA,few,TRBJ1-1,TGTGCCAGCAGCCAAGGTCTGCGGGGCGCGACTGAAGCTTTCTTT,CASSQGLRGATEAFF